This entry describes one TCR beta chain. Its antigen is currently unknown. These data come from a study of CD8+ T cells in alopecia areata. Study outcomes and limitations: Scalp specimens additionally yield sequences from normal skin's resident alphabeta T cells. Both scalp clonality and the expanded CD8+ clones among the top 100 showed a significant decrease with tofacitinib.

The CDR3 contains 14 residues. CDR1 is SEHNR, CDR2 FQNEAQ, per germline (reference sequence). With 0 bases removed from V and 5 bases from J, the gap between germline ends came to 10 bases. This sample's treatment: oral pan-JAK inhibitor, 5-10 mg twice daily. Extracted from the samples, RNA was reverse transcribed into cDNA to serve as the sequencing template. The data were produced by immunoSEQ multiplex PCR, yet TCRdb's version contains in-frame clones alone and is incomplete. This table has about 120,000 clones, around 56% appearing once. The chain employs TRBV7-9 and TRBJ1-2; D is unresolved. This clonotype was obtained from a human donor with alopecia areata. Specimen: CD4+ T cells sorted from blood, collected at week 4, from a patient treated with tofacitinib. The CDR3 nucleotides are TGTGCCAGCAGCTTAGCCTCCAGGACTTATGGCTACACCTTC. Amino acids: CASSLASRTYGYTF.